This TCR beta chain was retrieved from a study of T cell repertoires in cytomegalovirus infection. Study-level information: Peptides in the study included HLA-C-restricted and HLA-B-restricted CMV epitopes. An indication of both CMV infection and matching HLA type came from public TCR beta signatures. Study-wide points: The study found HLA-C-restricted CMV-specific TCR beta clonotypes dominating the ex vivo response. CMV carriers with the relevant HLA were identified by cumulative public TCR beta family frequency.

Of note for this clonotype: Its cognate antigen is unknown.

From the reads, TCRdb called clonotypes with MiXCR, one entry per CDR3 protein. This sample yields 680,000 or so distinct CDR3 sequences, of which about 33% are seen a single time; 15% to 20% belongs to the top ten. Trimming cost V 2 bases and J 7 bases, with 15 bases left between them. The CDR3 runs to 16 residues. Looked up from germline, CDR1 is SEHNR and CDR2 is FQNEAQ (reference sequence). The clonotype was recovered from a human donor in good health (CMV status not recorded). Some clones in this sample may be carry-over from other donors' samples. The sample here was cultured PBMCs, taken from culture after CMV antigen stimulation. The V call is TRBV7-9, the J call TRBJ1-6; D possibly corresponds to TRBD1 (5 bases). The CDR3 here is CASSLRRVEGNSPLHF. The CDR3 region has the DNA TGTGCCAGCAGCTTACGCAGGGTTGAGGGGAATTCACCCCTCCACTTT. Combining the CDR3 with reference TRBV7-9 and TRBJ1-6 gives the whole variable domain DTGVSQNPRHKITKRGQNVTFRCDPISEHNRLYWYRQTLGQGPEFLTYFQNEAQLEKSRLLSDRFSAERPKGSFSTLEIQRTEQGDSAMYLCASSLRRVEGNSPLHFGNGTRLTVT.